This passage covers 14 T cell receptor beta chains from one sample sequenced in a study of shared clonotypes between healthy human individuals. The protocol was immunoSEQ multiplex PCR, while the TCRdb copy is restricted to in-frame clones and leaves out a portion. The table shows about 2 million clones, with roughly 94% occurring only once. The sequencing input was naive CD4+ T cells sorted from blood. Subset indicated: CD45RA+ positively selected. All receptors come from a man aged 18 to 35 in good health.

The gene calls are TRBV30 and TRBJ2-1, with unresolved D. Germline V gene data show CDR1 as GTSNPN and CDR2 as SVGIG (reference sequence). This CDR3 has 12 amino acids. V lost 0 bases, J lost 8 bases, and 8 bases lay in between. In nucleotides, the CDR3 is TGTGCCTGGAGTGTACTTCAACATGAGCAGTTCTTC. Protein: CAWSVLQHEQFF.

The genes are TRBV10-2 and TRBJ1-6, with D possibly matching TRBD1 (5 bases). This CDR3 has 14 amino acids. The V and J ends lost 2 bases and 12 bases respectively, with 14 bases between them. Germline V gene lookup returns CDR1 WSHSY and CDR2 SAAADI. The CDR3 loop reads CASSEGARRGPLHF. The DNA of the CDR3 is TGCGCCAGCAGTGAGGGGGCGCGGCGTGGACCCCTCCACTTT.

The rearrangement uses TRBV6-1 and TRBJ1-5; the D is unclear. The V end was cut by 5 bases, the J end by 0 bases, with 11 bases between. This CDR3 has 15 amino acids. Germline lookup yields CDR1 MNHNS and CDR2 SASEGT. Here the CDR3 DNA reads TGTGCCAGCAGTCTTAGGGAGATTAGCAATCAGCCCCAGCATTTT. Encoded protein: CASSLREISNQPQHF.

V usage is TRBV6-5 and J usage is TRBJ1-1; no clear D gene. The germline V gene encodes CDR1 MNHEY and CDR2 SVGAGI. The germline V and J ends were trimmed by 2 bases and 4 bases, with 11 bases remaining between them. The CDR3 is 14 amino acids. The CDR3 sequence: CASSYTPLGTEAFF. The CDR3 DNA sequence: TGTGCCAGCAGTTACACGCCGTTGGGCACTGAAGCTTTCTTT.

This sequence joins TRBV18 and TRBJ2-7; the match to TRBD1 covers 10 bases. The CDR3 totals 14 residues. The J segment lost 1 base and the V segment lost 6 bases, leaving 3 bases of the junction unmatched. Germline CDR1 KGHSH, CDR2 LQKENI. In nucleotides, the CDR3 is TGTGCCAGCTCGAAGGGACAGGGGTCCTACGAGCAGTACTTC. Translation gives CASSKGQGSYEQYF.

This clone was counted a single time. The gene calls are TRBV28 and TRBJ2-5; D not certain. Germline loops: CDR1 MDHEN, CDR2 SYDVKM. The CDR3 is made up of 13 amino acids. Trimming removed 3 bases at V and 0 bases at J, with 5 bases between. The CDR3 protein is CASSLEYQETQYF. CDR3 DNA: TGTGCCAGCAGTTTGGAGTACCAAGAGACCCAGTACTTC.

J is TRBJ2-1 and V is TRBV7-9; D may correspond to TRBD1 or TRBD2 (5 bases each). V was clipped by 1 base and J by 7 bases, with 17 bases between them. The CDR3 contains 16 residues. CDR1 is SEHNR, CDR2 FQNEAQ, per germline (reference sequence). CDR3 loop: CASSLGSGTVGNEQFF. DNA of the CDR3: TGTGCCAGCAGCTTAGGAAGTGGGACGGTGGGAAATGAGCAGTTCTTC.

This chain links TRBV5-1 with TRBJ1-2; D remains unclear. The CDR3 is 14 amino acids. The V and J ends lost 0 bases and 6 bases respectively, with 12 bases between them. The V gene's germline CDR1 is SGHRS and CDR2 YFSETQ. The CDR3 DNA reads TGCGCCAGCAGCTTGGCCTACCAGAGTCATGGCTACACCTTC. Translated: CASSLAYQSHGYTF.

The chain links TRBV6-5 to TRBJ2-1; the match to TRBD2 covers 8 bases. The CDR3 runs 15 residues. Unmatched junction bases numbered 9, after V lost 5 bases and J lost 6 bases. CDR1 is MNHEY, CDR2 SVGAGI, per germline. For the CDR3, the DNA is TGTGCCAGCAGTCAAAGGGCGGGAGGTACCAATGAGCAGTTCTTC. Its translation: CASSQRAGGTNEQFF.

The CDR3 coding sequence is TGTGCCAGCAGCACCGGGGGTTCTGGGTCACCCCTCCACTTT. This encodes CASSTGGSGSPLHF. The chain uses TRBV5-4 and TRBJ1-6; perhaps TRBD1 as D (5 bases). This CDR3 is built from 14 residues. Looked up from germline, CDR1 is SGHNT and CDR2 is YYREEE (reference sequence). With 4 bases removed from V and 10 bases from J, the gap between germline ends came to 15 bases.

This clone was found a few times. The rearrangement joins TRBV2 to TRBJ1-2, with D unclear. The CDR3 runs 12 residues. Germline CDR1 SNHLY, CDR2 FYNNEI. Trimming shortened V by 6 bases and J by 0 bases, and 5 bases separated the two germline ends. CDR3 coding DNA: TGTGCCAGCAGGCTAGCTAACTATGGCTACACCTTC. As protein: CASRLANYGYTF.

Written as DNA, the CDR3 is TGTGCCACCAGCAGAGACGGCGGTACTAACTATGGCTACACCTTC. Translating gives CATSRDGGTNYGYTF. The chain has TRBV15 and TRBJ1-2; D call uncertain. CDR3 length: 15 amino acids. Germline V gene lookup returns CDR1 LNHNV and CDR2 YYDKDF (reference sequence). Trimming cost V 0 bases and J 0 bases, with 8 bases left between them.

The chain employs TRBV6-5 and TRBJ2-5, with D possibly matching TRBD2 (6 bases). The V gene's germline CDR1 is MNHEY and CDR2 SVGAGI. The V and J ends lost 5 bases and 9 bases respectively, with 19 bases between them. The CDR3 runs to 14 residues. CDR3 DNA: TGTGCCAGCAGTCGGGGGACGGCCCCGGGGGCCCAGTACTTC. Residues: CASSRGTAPGAQYF.

This chain connects TRBV7-2 to TRBJ1-1, with D uncertain. V shed 1 base and J shed 8 bases, with 14 bases lying between them. This CDR3 is built from 14 residues. The germline V gene encodes CDR1 SGHTA and CDR2 FQGNSA. In DNA form, the CDR3 reads TGTGCCAGCAGCTTAGAAGCAATAAACGGGGAAGCTTTCTTT. Protein product: CASSLEAINGEAFF.